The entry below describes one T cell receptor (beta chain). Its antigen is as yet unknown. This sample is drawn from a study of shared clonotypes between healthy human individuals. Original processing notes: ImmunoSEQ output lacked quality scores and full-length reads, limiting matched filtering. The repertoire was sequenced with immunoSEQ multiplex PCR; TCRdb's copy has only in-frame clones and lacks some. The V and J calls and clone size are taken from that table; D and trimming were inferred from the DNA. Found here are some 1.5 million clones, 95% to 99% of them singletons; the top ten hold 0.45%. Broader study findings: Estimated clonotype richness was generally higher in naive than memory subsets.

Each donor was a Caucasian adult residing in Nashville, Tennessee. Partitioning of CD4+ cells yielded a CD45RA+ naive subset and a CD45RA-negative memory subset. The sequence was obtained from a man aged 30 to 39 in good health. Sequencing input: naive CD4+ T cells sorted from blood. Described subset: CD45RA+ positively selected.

DNA of the CDR3: TGTGCCAGCAGCGTAGAAGCGGGAGTGCCGAACACCGGGGAGCTGTTTTTT. Protein: CASSVEAGVPNTGELFF. The V and J genes are TRBV9 and TRBJ2-2; 8 bases map to TRBD2. The CDR3 sequence is 17 residues long. With 0 bases clipped from V and 0 bases from J, the junction kept 4 bases outside the gene matches. Germline assignment: CDR1 SGDLS and CDR2 YYNGEE.